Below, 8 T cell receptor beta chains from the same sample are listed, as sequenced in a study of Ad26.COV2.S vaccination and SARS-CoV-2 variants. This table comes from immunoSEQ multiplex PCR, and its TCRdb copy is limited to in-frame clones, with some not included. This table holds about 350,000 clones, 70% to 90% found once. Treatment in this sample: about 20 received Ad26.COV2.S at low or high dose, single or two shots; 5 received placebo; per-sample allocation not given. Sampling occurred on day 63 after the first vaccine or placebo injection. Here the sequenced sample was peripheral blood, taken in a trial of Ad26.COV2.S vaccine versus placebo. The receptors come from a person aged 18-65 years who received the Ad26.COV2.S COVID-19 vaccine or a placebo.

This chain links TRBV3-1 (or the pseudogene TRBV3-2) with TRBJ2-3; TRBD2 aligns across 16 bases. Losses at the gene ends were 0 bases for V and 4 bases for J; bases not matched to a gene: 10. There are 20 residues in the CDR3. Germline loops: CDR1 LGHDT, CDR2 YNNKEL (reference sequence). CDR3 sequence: CASSQDGGLAGGLYPDTQYF. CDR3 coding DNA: TGTGCCAGCAGCCAAGATGGGGGACTAGCGGGAGGGCTTTACCCAGATACGCAGTATTTT.

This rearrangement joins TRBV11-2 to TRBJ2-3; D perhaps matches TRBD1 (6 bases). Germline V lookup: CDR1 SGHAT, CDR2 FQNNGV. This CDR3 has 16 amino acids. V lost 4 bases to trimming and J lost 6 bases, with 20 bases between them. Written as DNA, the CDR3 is TGTGCCAGCAGCTCCCGTCCGGGGACACCGCAGGATACGCAGTATTTT. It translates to CASSSRPGTPQDTQYF.

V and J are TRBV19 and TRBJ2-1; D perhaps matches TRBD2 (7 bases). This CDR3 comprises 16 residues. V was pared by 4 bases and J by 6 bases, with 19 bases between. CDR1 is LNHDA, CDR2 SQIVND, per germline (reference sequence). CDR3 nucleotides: TGTGCCAGTAGTAAGAAAGGGGGGGTGGGTATCAATGAGCAGTTCTTC. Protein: CASSKKGGVGINEQFF.

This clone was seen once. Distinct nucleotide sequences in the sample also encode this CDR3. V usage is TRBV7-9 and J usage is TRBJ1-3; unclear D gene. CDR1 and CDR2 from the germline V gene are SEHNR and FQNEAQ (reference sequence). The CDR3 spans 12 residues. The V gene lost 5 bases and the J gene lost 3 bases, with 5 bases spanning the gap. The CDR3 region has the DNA TGTGCCAGCAGCCCCAGTGGAAACACCATATATTTT. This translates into CASSPSGNTIYF. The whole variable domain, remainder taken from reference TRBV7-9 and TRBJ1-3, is DTGVSQNPRHKITKRGQNVTFRCDPISEHNRLYWYRQTLGQGPEFLTYFQNEAQLEKSRLLSDRFSAERPKGSFSTLEIQRTEQGDSAMYLCASSPSGNTIYFGEGSWLTVV.

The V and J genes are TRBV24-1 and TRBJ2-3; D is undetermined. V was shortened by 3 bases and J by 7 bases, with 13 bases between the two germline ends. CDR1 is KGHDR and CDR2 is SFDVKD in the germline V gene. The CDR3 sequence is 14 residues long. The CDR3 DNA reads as TGTGCCACCAGTGATCCCCCGACAAAAAATACGCAGTATTTT. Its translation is CATSDPPTKNTQYF.

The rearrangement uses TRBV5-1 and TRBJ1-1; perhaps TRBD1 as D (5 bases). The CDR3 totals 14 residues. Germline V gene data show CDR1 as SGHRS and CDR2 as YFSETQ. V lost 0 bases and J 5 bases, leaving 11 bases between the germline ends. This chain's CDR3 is CASSLDVTATEAFF. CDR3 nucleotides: TGCGCCAGCAGCTTGGATGTGACAGCAACTGAAGCTTTCTTT.

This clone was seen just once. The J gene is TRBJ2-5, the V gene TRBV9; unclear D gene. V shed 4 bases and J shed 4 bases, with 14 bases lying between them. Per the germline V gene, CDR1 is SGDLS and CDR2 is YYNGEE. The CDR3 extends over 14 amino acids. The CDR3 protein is CASSFRPSPETQYF. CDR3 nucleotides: TGTGCCAGCAGCTTTAGACCAAGCCCAGAGACCCAGTACTTC.

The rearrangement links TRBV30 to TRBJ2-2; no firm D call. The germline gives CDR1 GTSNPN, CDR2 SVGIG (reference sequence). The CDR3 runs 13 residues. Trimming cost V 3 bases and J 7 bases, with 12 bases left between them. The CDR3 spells CAWSVMVGGELFF. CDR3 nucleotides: TGTGCCTGGAGCGTAATGGTGGGCGGGGAGCTGTTTTTT.